This TCR beta chain was recorded in a study of blood T cells in healthy people across ages. Study results and caveats: Per million T cells, TCR beta diversity dropped about linearly as age rose.

A J-beta primer mix and a sample-barcoded 5' primer were used in a second PCR of roughly 6 to 11 cycles. Carrying 12 random nucleotides, a template-switch adaptor labeled each individual cDNA molecule. TCRdb used MiXCR to reprocess the 5' RACE reads, holding one entry per CDR3 protein. Of about 640,000 distinct CDR3 sequences in the sample, roughly 31% were seen once. This clonotype was picked up many times. The antigen remains unidentified. The sequenced sample consisted of blood. This receptor was identified in a woman aged 80 or over in good health.

DNA for the CDR3: TGTGCCAGCAGCGCTGGGACAGGGGGGATCGAGCAGTACTTC. Protein product: CASSAGTGGIEQYF. The rearrangement uses TRBV7-2 and TRBJ2-7; 11 bases line up with TRBD1. V shed 5 bases and J 6 bases; nucleotides not matched to a gene: 6. CDR3 length: 14 amino acids. The germline gives CDR1 SGHTA, CDR2 FQGNSA.